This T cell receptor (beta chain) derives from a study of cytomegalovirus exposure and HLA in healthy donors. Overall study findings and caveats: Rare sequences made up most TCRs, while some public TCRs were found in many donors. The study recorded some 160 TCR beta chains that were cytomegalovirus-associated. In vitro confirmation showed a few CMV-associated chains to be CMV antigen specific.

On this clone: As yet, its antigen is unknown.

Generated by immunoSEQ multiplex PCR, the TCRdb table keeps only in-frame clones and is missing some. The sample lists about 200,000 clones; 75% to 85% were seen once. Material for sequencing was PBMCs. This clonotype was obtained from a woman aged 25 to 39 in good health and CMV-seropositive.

In nucleotides, the CDR3 is TGTGCCAGTAGCCCACTAGCGGGAGGCCCCTACGAGCAGTACTTC. Residues: CASSPLAGGPYEQYF. V is TRBV19 and J is TRBJ2-7; TRBD2 aligns across 12 bases. CDR1 and CDR2 from the germline V gene are LNHDA and SQIVND (reference sequence). The CDR3 is made up of 15 amino acids. Trimming cost V 6 bases and J 2 bases; bases outside gene matches: 5.